The 11 T cell receptor beta chains listed next were all sequenced from one sample in a study of CD8 T cells in Susac syndrome. RNA was extracted with the RNeasy kit, and a quantity of roughly 0.5 to 1 ug was reverse transcribed using random hexamers. TCRdb independently ran MiXCR on the immunoSEQ multiplex PCR reads; one entry per CDR3 protein. The table records fewer than 95,000 distinct CDR3 sequences, approximately 96% of them present only once. The sequenced material came from CD8+ T cells from PBMCs. Source of these receptors: a human donor with Susac syndrome.

The rearrangement joins TRBV20-1 to TRBJ1-5; D ambiguous. CDR3 length: 12 amino acids. Between the trimmed V and J ends, which lost 7 bases and 2 bases, there was a span of 9 bases. Germline V lookup: CDR1 DFQATT, CDR2 SNEGSKA (reference sequence). The chain's CDR3 is CSVYSGNQPQHF. In DNA form, the CDR3 reads TGCAGTGTTTATTCGGGCAATCAGCCCCAGCATTTT.

The CDR3 region is CATSREGTGGVRTEAFF. The CDR3 nucleotides read TGTGCCACCAGCAGAGAGGGGACAGGGGGCGTAAGAACTGAAGCTTTCTTT. The gene calls are TRBV15 and TRBJ1-1; 12 bases map to TRBD1. The trim removed 0 bases at V and 5 bases at J, leaving 7 bases unmatched. Germline CDR1 reads LNHNV; CDR2 reads YYDKDF (reference sequence). The CDR3 length is 17 residues.

The chain uses TRBV25-1 and TRBJ1-2; 10 nucleotides align to TRBD1. The germline V gene has CDR1 MGHDK and CDR2 SYGVNS. Unmatched junction bases numbered 5, after V lost 5 bases and J lost 2 bases. The CDR3 consists of 15 residues. The CDR3 here is CASSQGQGENYGYTF. The DNA for the CDR3 is TGTGCCAGCAGTCAAGGACAGGGGGAGAACTATGGCTACACCTTC.

V and J are TRBV27 and TRBJ1-3; the match to TRBD1 covers 7 bases. Germline V lookup: CDR1 MNHEY, CDR2 SMNVEV (reference sequence). V dropped 8 bases and J dropped 0; count of bases not matched to a gene: 7. This CDR3 has 15 amino acids. The chain's CDR3 is CASQSTGISGNTIYF. The CDR3 DNA is TGTGCCAGCCAATCGACAGGGATCTCTGGAAACACCATATATTTT.

CDR3: CASKGTGTGEQFF. The CDR3 DNA reads as TGTGCCAGCAAAGGGACAGGGACCGGTGAGCAGTTCTTC. The gene calls are TRBV2 and TRBJ2-1, with 9 bases aligning to TRBD1. Germline V gene lookup returns CDR1 SNHLY and CDR2 FYNNEI. The CDR3 covers 13 residues. J gave up 9 bases and V 7 bases, and 7 bases lay outside the gene matches.

J is TRBJ2-5 and V is TRBV5-1; D possibly matches TRBD1 or TRBD2 (5 bases each). The CDR3 has 16 amino acids. V was pared by 0 bases and J by 1 base, with 13 bases between. Germline assignment: CDR1 SGHRS and CDR2 YFSETQ. CDR3 sequence: CASSLGFGTGQETQYF. The CDR3 region has the DNA TGCGCCAGCAGCTTGGGATTTGGGACGGGCCAAGAGACCCAGTACTTC.

V usage is TRBV20-1 and J usage is TRBJ1-2; 9 bases fit TRBD1. There are 14 residues in the CDR3. Germline assignment: CDR1 DFQATT and CDR2 SNEGSKA (reference sequence). V shed 5 bases and J 2 bases; nucleotides not matched to a gene: 6. The CDR3 DNA reads TGCAGTGCTGCGACGGGACAGGGAAACTATGGCTACACCTTC. Protein: CSAATGQGNYGYTF.

The chain links TRBV30 to TRBJ1-5; D unclear. Trimming pared 1 base from V and 1 base from J, leaving 11 bases between. Germline V gene data show CDR1 as GTSNPN and CDR2 as SVGIG (reference sequence). This CDR3 is built from 15 residues. In DNA, the CDR3 is TGTGCCTGGAGTGAAGATGGAGGAAGCAATCAGCCCCAGCATTTT. Translating it yields CAWSEDGGSNQPQHF.

The chain links TRBV6-2 or TRBV6-3 to TRBJ2-4; D perhaps matches TRBD1 (6 bases). CDR1 MNHEY and CDR2 SVGEGT come from the germline V gene. The CDR3 is 17 amino acids. Trimming took off 5 bases at V and 6 bases at J, with 23 bases between the two ends. In nucleotides, the CDR3 is TGTGCCAGCAGTCCTACCCCCGCAGGGGCCCGCCTAAACATTCAGTACTTC. Translating gives CASSPTPAGARLNIQYF.

The rearrangement links TRBV7-9 to TRBJ2-5; perhaps TRBD2 as D (6 bases). Germline V gives CDR1 SEHNR, CDR2 FQNEAQ (reference sequence). The germline V and J ends were trimmed by 5 bases and 4 bases, with 17 bases remaining between them. This CDR3 comprises 15 residues. Here the CDR3 reads CASSTRDLGGETQYF. The DNA of the CDR3 is TGTGCCAGCAGCACCCGGGACCTGGGGGGAGAGACCCAGTACTTC.

CDR3 loop: CASSQAASGEETQYF. CDR3 coding DNA: TGTGCCAGCAGCCAAGCCGCTAGCGGGGAAGAGACCCAGTACTTC. The rearrangement uses TRBV3-1 and TRBJ2-5, with 9 bases fitting TRBD2. Germline V gives CDR1 LGHDT, CDR2 YNNKEL (reference sequence). Trimming cost V 1 base and J 3 bases; bases outside gene matches: 3. The length of the CDR3 is 15 residues.